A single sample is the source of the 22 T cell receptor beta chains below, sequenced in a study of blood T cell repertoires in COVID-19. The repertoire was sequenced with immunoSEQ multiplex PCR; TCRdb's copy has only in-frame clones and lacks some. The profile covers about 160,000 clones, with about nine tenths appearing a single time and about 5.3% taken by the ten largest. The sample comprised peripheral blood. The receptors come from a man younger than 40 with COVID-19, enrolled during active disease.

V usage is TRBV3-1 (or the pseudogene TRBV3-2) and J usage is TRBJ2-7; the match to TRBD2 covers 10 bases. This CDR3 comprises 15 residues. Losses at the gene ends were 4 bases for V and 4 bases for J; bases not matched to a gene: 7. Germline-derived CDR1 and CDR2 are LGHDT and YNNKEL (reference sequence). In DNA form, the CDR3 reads TGTGCCAGCAGCCCTACTAGCGGGACGAGGTACGAGCAGTACTTC. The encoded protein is CASSPTSGTRYEQYF.

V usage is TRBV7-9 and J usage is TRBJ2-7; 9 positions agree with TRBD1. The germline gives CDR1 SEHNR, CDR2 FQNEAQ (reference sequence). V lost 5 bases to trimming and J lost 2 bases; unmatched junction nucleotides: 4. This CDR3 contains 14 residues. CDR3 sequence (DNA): TGTGCCAGCAGCCCGGGACAGGGCCCCTACGAGCAGTACTTC. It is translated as CASSPGQGPYEQYF.

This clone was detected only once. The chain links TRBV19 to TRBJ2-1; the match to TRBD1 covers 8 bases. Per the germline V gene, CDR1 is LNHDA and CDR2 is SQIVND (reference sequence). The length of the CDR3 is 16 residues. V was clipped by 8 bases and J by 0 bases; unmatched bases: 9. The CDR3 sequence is CASESLDRGSYNEQFF. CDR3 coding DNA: TGTGCCAGTGAGTCCCTAGACAGGGGCTCCTACAATGAGCAGTTCTTC.

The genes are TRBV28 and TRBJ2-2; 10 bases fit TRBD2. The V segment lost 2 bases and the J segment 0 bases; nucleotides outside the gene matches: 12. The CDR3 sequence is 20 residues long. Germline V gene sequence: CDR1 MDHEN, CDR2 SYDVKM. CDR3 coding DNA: TGTGCCAGCAGTTTAATCCGACTAGCGGGTGCCTTCGCGAACACCGGGGAGCTGTTTTTT. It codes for CASSLIRLAGAFANTGELFF.

The CDR3 coding sequence is TGTGCCACCAGTGGACGTCTAGTGGGTACGCAGTATTTT. It codes for CATSGRLVGTQYF. The rearrangement uses TRBV24-1 and TRBJ2-3; D is ambiguous. This CDR3 is 13 amino acids long. V lost 5 bases and J lost 8, with 13 bases in between. The germline gives CDR1 KGHDR, CDR2 SFDVKD.

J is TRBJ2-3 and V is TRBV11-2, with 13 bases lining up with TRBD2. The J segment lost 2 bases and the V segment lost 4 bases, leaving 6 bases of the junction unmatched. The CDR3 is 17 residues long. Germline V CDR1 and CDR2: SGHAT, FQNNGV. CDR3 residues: CASSSRTSGGLTDTQYF. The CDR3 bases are TGTGCCAGCAGCTCACGGACTAGCGGGGGCCTCACAGATACGCAGTATTTT.

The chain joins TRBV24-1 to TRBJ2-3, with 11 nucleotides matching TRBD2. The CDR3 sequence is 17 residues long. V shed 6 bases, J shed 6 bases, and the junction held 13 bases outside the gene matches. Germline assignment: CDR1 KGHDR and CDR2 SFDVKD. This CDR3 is CATSPGLAVQPGDTQYF. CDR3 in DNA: TGTGCCACCAGTCCGGGACTAGCGGTCCAGCCTGGGGATACGCAGTATTTT.

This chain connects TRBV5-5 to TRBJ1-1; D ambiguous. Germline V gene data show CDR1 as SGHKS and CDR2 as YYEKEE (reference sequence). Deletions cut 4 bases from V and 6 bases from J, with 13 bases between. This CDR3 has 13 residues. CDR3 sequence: CASSTLIVAEAFF. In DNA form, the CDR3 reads TGTGCCAGCAGCACCCTTATCGTAGCTGAAGCTTTCTTT.

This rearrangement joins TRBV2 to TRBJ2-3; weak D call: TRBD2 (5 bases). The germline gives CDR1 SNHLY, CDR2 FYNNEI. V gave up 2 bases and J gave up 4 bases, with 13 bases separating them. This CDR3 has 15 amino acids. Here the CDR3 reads CASSENPGSADTQYF. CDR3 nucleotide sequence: TGTGCCAGCAGTGAAAATCCGGGAAGCGCAGATACGCAGTATTTT.

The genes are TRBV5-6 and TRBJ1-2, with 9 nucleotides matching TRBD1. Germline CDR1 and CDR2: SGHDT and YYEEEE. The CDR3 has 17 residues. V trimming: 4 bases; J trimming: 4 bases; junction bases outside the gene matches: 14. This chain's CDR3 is CASSKVGTGQFSYGYTF. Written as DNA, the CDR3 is TGTGCCAGCAGCAAAGTTGGGACAGGGCAGTTCAGCTATGGCTACACCTTC.

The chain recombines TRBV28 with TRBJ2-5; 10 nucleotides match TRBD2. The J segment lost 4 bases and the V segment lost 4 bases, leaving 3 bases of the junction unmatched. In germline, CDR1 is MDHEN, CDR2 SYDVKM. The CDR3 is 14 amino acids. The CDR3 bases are TGTGCCAGCAGTTCTGAGCGGGAGGGAGAGACCCAGTACTTC. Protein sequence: CASSSEREGETQYF.

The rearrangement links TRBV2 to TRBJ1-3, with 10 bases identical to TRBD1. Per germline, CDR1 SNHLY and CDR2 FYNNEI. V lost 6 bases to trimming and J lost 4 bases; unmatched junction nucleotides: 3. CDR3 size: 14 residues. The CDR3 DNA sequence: TGTGCCAGCAGGGGACAGGGGACGGGAAACACCATATATTTT. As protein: CASRGQGTGNTIYF. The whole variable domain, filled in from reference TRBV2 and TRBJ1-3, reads EPEVTQTPSHQVTQMGQEVILRCVPISNHLYFYWYRQILGQKVEFLVSFYNNEISEKSEIFDDQFSVERPDGSNFTLKIRSTKLEDSAMYFCASRGQGTGNTIYFGEGSWLTVV.

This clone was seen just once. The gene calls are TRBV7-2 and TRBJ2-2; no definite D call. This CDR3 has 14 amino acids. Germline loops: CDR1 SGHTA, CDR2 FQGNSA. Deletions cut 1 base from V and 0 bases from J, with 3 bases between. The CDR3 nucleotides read TGTGCCAGCAGCTTAGTAGCGAACACCGGGGAGCTGTTTTTT. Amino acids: CASSLVANTGELFF. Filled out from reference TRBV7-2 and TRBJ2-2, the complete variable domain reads GAGVSQSPSNKVTEKGKDVELRCDPISGHTALYWYRQSLGQGLEFLIYFQGNSAPDKSGLPSDRFSAERTGGSVSTLTIQRTQQEDSAVYLCASSLVANTGELFFGEGSRLTVL.

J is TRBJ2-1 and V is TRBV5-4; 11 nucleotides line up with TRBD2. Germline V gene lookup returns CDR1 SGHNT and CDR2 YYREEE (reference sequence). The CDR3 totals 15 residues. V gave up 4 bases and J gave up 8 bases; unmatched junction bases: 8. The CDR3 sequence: CASSRLAGTRDEQFF. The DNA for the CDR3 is TGTGCCAGCAGCCGACTAGCGGGAACCCGAGATGAGCAGTTCTTC.

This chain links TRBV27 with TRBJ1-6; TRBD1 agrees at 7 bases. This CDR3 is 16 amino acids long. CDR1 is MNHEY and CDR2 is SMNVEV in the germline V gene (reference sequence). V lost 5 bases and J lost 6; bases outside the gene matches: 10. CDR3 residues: CASSLPWTGTNSPLHF. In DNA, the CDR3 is TGTGCCAGCAGTCTGCCTTGGACAGGAACTAATTCACCCCTCCACTTT.

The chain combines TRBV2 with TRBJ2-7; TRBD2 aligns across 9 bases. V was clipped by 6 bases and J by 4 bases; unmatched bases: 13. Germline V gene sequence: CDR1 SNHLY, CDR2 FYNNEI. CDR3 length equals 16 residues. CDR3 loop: CASRMDPSGRFYEQYF. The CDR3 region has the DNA TGTGCCAGCAGGATGGACCCAAGCGGGAGGTTTTACGAGCAGTACTTC.

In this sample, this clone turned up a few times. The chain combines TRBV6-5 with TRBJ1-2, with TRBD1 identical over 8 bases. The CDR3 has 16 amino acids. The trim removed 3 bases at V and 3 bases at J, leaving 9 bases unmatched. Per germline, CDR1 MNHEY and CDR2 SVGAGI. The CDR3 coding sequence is TGTGCCAGCAGTTATGGGGACAGGTTCTCCCACTATGGCTACACCTTC. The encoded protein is CASSYGDRFSHYGYTF.

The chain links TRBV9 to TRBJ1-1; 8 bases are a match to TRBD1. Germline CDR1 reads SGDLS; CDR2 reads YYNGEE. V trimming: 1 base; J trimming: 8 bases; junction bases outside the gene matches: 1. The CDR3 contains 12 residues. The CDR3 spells CASSVRQGEAFF. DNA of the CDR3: TGTGCCAGCAGCGTACGACAGGGGGAAGCTTTCTTT.

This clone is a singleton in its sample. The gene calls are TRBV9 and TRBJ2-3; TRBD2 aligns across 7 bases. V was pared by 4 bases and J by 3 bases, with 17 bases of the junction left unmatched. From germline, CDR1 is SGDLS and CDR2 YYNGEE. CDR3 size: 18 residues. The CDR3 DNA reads TGTGCCAGCAGCCCCAAGGGAGGATCGAGCGGGATTACAGATACGCAGTATTTT. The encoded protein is CASSPKGGSSGITDTQYF.

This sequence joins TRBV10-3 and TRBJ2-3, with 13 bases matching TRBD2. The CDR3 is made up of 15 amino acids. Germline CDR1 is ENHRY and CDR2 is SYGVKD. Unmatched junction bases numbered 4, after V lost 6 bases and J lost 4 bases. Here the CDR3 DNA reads TGTGCCATCAGAACTAGCGGGAGGGCCGCAGATACGCAGTATTTT. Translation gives CAIRTSGRAADTQYF.

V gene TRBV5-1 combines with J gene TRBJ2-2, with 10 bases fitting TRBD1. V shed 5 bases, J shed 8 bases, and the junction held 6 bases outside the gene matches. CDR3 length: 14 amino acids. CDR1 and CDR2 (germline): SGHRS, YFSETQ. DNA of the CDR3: TGCGCCAGCAGGATGACAGGGGGCAAGGGGGAGCTGTTTTTT. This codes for CASRMTGGKGELFF.

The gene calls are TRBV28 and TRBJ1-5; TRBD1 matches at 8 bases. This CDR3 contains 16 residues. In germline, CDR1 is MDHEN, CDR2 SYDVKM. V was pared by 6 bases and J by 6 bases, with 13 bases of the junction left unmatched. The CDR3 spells CASRRSTGGRPQPQHF. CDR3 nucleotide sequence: TGTGCCAGCAGGCGAAGTACAGGGGGGAGGCCTCAGCCCCAGCATTTT.